These 5 T cell receptor beta chains came from one sample sequenced in a study of identical twins. MiXCR was run by TCRdb on the 5' RACE reads, yielding one entry per CDR3 protein. The table records about 460,000 distinct CDR3 sequences, approximately 15% of them present only once. These same data were also listed under a study on yellow fever vaccine responses in identical twins.

Sequenced material: CD4+ T cells sorted from blood. The receptors stem from a woman aged 18-29 years in good health.

This clonotype was counted ten times or more. The chain combines TRBV7-9 with TRBJ1-2, with no clear D. The V and J ends lost 1 base and 4 bases respectively, with 7 bases between them. Germline CDR1 and CDR2: SEHNR and FQNEAQ (reference sequence). CDR3 length equals 13 residues. The CDR3 sequence: CASSLGVGYGYTF. The DNA for the CDR3 is TGTGCCAGCAGCTTAGGGGTGGGCTATGGCTACACCTTC. The full variable domain, completed using reference TRBV7-9 and TRBJ1-2, is DTGVSQNPRHKITKRGQNVTFRCDPISEHNRLYWYRQTLGQGPEFLTYFQNEAQLEKSRLLSDRFSAERPKGSFSTLEIQRTEQGDSAMYLCASSLGVGYGYTFGSGTRLTVV.

This clonotype was recorded a few times. The chain carries TRBV3-1 and TRBJ2-5, with 11 bases matching TRBD2. After removal of 5 bases from V and 1 base from J, the junction contained 6 bases not matched to a gene. Germline V gene lookup returns CDR1 LGHDT and CDR2 YNNKEL (reference sequence). This CDR3 has 16 residues. The CDR3 DNA follows: TGTGCCAGCAGCTTACTTAGCGGGAGGGCCCAAGAGACCCAGTACTTC. It yields the protein CASSLLSGRAQETQYF.

The rearrangement links TRBV5-1 to TRBJ2-7; the D gene could be TRBD1 or TRBD2 (5 bases each). Trimming shortened V by 0 bases and J by 3 bases, and 10 bases separated the two germline ends. There are 14 residues in the CDR3. Germline CDR1 is SGHRS and CDR2 is YFSETQ. CDR3 nucleotide sequence: TGCGCCAGCAGCTTGGGAGGGGTGAACTACGAGCAGTACTTC. It yields the protein CASSLGGVNYEQYF.

The chain is built from TRBV19 and TRBJ2-2; TRBD1 matches 7 bases. The V and J ends lost 9 bases and 1 base, in that order; junction bases with no gene match: 8. Per germline, CDR1 LNHDA and CDR2 SQIVND (reference sequence). This CDR3 comprises 15 residues. The CDR3 nucleotides read TGTGCCAGCCTCCGGGACAGTATGAACACCGGGGAGCTGTTTTTT. It is translated as CASLRDSMNTGELFF. The whole variable domain, remainder taken from reference TRBV19 and TRBJ2-2, is DGGITQSPKYLFRKEGQNVTLSCEQNLNHDAMYWYRQDPGQGLRLIYYSQIVNDFQKGDIAEGYSVSREKKESFPLTVTSAQKNPTAFYLCASLRDSMNTGELFFGEGSRLTVL.

This clonotype was seen a few times. The gene calls are TRBV15 and TRBJ2-3; possibly TRBD1 for D (6 bases). Between the trimmed V and J ends, which lost 5 bases and 6 bases, there was a span of 27 bases. Germline V gene sequence: CDR1 LNHNV, CDR2 YYDKDF (reference sequence). The CDR3 has 18 residues. CDR3 region: CATSQGGVGTRVGDTQYF. The CDR3 coding sequence is TGTGCCACCAGCCAGGGCGGTGTCGGGACACGAGTAGGGGATACGCAGTATTTT.